This T cell receptor beta chain was recorded in a study of blood T cell repertoires in COVID-19 (dated by TCRdb to the early 2020s). With respect to the entire study: The collaborator samples originated in the United States, Italy and Spain and spanned the acute and convalescent phases of COVID-19. The dataset comprised deeply sampled blood TCRbeta repertoires from subjects exposed to, actively infected with, or recovered from COVID-19. A de-identified subject ID, COVID-19 status, age in years and sex were almost always included in the sample metadata. Where available, HLA class I and class II types were taken from metadata supplied by the sample provider and were not determined by assay-based typing. Samples were obtained from the ongoing ImmuneRACE study (first 160 participants) and from roughly 1,300 subjects provided by 6 global collaborators. The repertoires were released in a freely available public database meant as a resource for research on the immune response to SARS-CoV-2. The material from the prospective study consisted of cDNA or gDNA derived from T cells, B-cell-depleted T cells, or PBMCs. Broad study findings and their caveats: How much clinical and demographic metadata was included differed by source and by participant, and the metadata was provided uncurated.

The immunoSEQ Assay, a bias-controlled multiplex PCR, was used to amplify TCRbeta CDR3 regions from genomic DNA. In the paper's pipeline: The number of nucleated cells in each sample was estimated by amplification of reference gene primers within the assay. To quantify the absolute abundance of each unique TCRbeta CDR3 rearrangement, sequence reads were collapsed and filtered. For each sample, productive Simpson clonality was calculated by taking the square root of Simpson's diversity index across productive rearrangements. The source is immuneACCESS, and TCRdb retained only in-frame sequences with V and J called. Part of the clones is not carried over; for the studies checked, unresolved V genes explain less than half of this, and the remainder is unexplained. V, J and clone size derive from that table, while D and trimming were established from the DNA sequence. The sample records tens of thousands of clones, 60% to 80% of which are singletons. The ten largest clones take up almost 8% of the sample.

Collaborating institutions collected whole blood in K2EDTA tubes following their own protocols. Collaborator samples were shipped for TCRbeta analysis as frozen whole blood, isolated PBMCs, or DNA extracted from either sample type. This clone was counted a few times. This receptor's antigen is unknown. No base qualities exist here, and no much larger clone lies one base off it. The TCR was taken from a woman between 65 and 79 years old with active or convalescent COVID-19. The specimen was peripheral blood.

The CDR3 region: CAWSRQGYEQYF. The nucleotide sequence is given as TGTGCCTGGAGTCGACAGGGTTACGAGCAGTACTTC. This chain joins TRBV30 to TRBJ2-7; 7 bases in the middle match TRBD1. Trimming leaves V shorter by 2 bases and J shorter by 4 bases, with the junction holding 2 bases beyond the gene matches. The CDR3 covers 12 residues, taking in both the cysteine and the phenylalanine. The CDR3 DNA has 36 bases and is translated from base 1. CDR1 GTSNPN and CDR2 SVGIG are derived from the germline V gene (reference sequence).